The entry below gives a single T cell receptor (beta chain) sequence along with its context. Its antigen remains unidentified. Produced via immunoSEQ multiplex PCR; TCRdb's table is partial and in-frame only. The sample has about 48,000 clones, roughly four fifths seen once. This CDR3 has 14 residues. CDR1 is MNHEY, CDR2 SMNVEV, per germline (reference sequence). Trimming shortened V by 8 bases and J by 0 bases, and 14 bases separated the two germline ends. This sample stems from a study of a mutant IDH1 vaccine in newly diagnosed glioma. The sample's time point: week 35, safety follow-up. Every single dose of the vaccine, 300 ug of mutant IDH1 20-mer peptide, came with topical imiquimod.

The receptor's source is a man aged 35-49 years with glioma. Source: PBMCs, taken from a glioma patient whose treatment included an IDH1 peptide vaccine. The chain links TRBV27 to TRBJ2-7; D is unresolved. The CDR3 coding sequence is TGTGCCAGCCAGGCAAAATACGACTCCTACGAGCAGTACTTC. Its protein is CASQAKYDSYEQYF.